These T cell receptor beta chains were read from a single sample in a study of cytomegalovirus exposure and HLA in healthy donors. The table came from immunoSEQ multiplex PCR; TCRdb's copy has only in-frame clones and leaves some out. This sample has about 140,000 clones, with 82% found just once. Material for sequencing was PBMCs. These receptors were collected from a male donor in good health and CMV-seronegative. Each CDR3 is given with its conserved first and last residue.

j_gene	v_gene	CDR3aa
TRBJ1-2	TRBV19	CASSMDRDRTAYGYTF
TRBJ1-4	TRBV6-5	CASSYSRKNEKLFF
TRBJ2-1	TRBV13	CASSGLRETGSAYNEQFF
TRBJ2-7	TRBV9	CASSVEGLAGAHEQYF
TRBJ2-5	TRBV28	CASAQLAGLQETQYF
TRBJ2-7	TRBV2	CASSPEVEYEQYF
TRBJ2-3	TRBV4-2	CASSQDSSSGRATQYF
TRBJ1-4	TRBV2	CASGLEWTGGNEKLFF
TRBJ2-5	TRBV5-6	CASRRDRGLETQYF
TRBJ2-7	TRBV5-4	CASSPAAPTYEQYF
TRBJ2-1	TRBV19	CASGTSGNNEQFF